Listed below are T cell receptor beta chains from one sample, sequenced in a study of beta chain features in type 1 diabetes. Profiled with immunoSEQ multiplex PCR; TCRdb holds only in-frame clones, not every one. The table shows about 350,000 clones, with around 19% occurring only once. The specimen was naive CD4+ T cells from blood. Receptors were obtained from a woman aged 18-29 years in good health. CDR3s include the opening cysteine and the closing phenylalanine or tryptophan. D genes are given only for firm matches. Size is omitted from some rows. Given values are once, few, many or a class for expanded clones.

cdr3_nt: TGTGCCTGCCCCGACAGGAGGAGCTCTGGAAACACCATATATTTT
cdr3_aa: CACPDRRSSGNTIYF
cdr3_length: 15
clone_size: few
v_call: TRBV30
d_call: -
j_call: TRBJ1-3

cdr3_nt: TGCGCCAGCAGCCAAGAACGGGGGGCCTACGAGCAGTACTTC
cdr3_aa: CASSQERGAYEQYF
cdr3_length: 14
clone_size: -
v_call: TRBV4-3
d_call: TRBD2
j_call: TRBJ2-7

cdr3_nt: TGCAGCGTTGGAGAGCGAAATGAGCAGTTCTTC
cdr3_aa: CSVGERNEQFF
cdr3_length: 11
clone_size: few
v_call: TRBV29-1
d_call: -
j_call: TRBJ2-1

cdr3_nt: TGCGCCAGCAGCCAGTCAACAGGAGAAGCTTTCTTT
cdr3_aa: CASSQSTGEAFF
cdr3_length: 12
clone_size: -
v_call: TRBV4-1
d_call: -
j_call: TRBJ1-1

cdr3_nt: TGTGCCAGCCGGACTAGCGGTTACAATGAGCAGTTCTTC
cdr3_aa: CASRTSGYNEQFF
cdr3_length: 13
clone_size: few
v_call: TRBV6-5
d_call: TRBD2
j_call: TRBJ2-1

cdr3_nt: TGTGCCAGCAGTTTCCGCTACGAGCAGTACTTC
cdr3_aa: CASSFRYEQYF
cdr3_length: 11
clone_size: -
v_call: TRBV6-6
d_call: -
j_call: TRBJ2-7

cdr3_nt: TGTGCCAGCAGCTTAGAGGGAGGAGATACGCAGTATTTT
cdr3_aa: CASSLEGGDTQYF
cdr3_length: 13
clone_size: few
v_call: TRBV11-3
d_call: -
j_call: TRBJ2-3

cdr3_nt: TGTGCCAGCAGGGACACTAAAGGCGGGACCCAGTACTTC
cdr3_aa: CASRDTKGGTQYF
cdr3_length: 13
clone_size: -
v_call: TRBV6-1
d_call: -
j_call: TRBJ2-5

cdr3_nt: TGCGCCAGCAGCTCGGGGACTAGCGGGACGGACGAGCAGTACTTC
cdr3_aa: CASSSGTSGTDEQYF
cdr3_length: 15
clone_size: few
v_call: TRBV5-1
d_call: TRBD2
j_call: TRBJ2-7

cdr3_nt: TGTGCCAGTAGGTCAACGACAGTTTGGAACACTGAAGCTTTCTTT
cdr3_aa: CASRSTTVWNTEAFF
cdr3_length: 15
clone_size: few
v_call: TRBV19
d_call: -
j_call: TRBJ1-1

cdr3_nt: TGTGCCAGCAGCTTGGCAGGGGGCTACGAGCAGTACTTC
cdr3_aa: CASSLAGGYEQYF
cdr3_length: 13
clone_size: few
v_call: TRBV13
d_call: TRBD1
j_call: TRBJ2-7

cdr3_nt: TGCAGCGTTGAAAGACTAGTGGGGGGTAGTGAGCAGTTCTTC
cdr3_aa: CSVERLVGGSEQFF
cdr3_length: 14
clone_size: -
v_call: TRBV29-1
d_call: -
j_call: TRBJ2-1

cdr3_nt: TGCGCCAGCAGCTTGACTCCTTCTAGCGGGAGGGGACAGACCCAGTACTTC
cdr3_aa: CASSLTPSSGRGQTQYF
cdr3_length: 17
clone_size: once
v_call: TRBV5-1
d_call: TRBD2
j_call: TRBJ2-5

cdr3_nt: TGCGCCAGCAGCCAAGCTTTACTAGCGGGGGGCTCCTACGAGCAGTACTTC
cdr3_aa: CASSQALLAGGSYEQYF
cdr3_length: 17
clone_size: -
v_call: TRBV4-3
d_call: TRBD2
j_call: TRBJ2-7

cdr3_nt: TGTGCCAGCTCAACGGGGCTAGCGGGCGACAATGAGCAGTTCTTC
cdr3_aa: CASSTGLAGDNEQFF
cdr3_length: 15
clone_size: -
v_call: TRBV18
d_call: TRBD2
j_call: TRBJ2-1

cdr3_nt: TGTGCCAGCAGCCCCCGGGGGCGGGGGGGCCCAGATACGCAGTATTTT
cdr3_aa: CASSPRGRGGPDTQYF
cdr3_length: 16
clone_size: -
v_call: TRBV7-3
d_call: TRBD2
j_call: TRBJ2-3

cdr3_nt: TGTGCCAGCAGCATAACTAGCGGGAGATTGCCAGATACGCAGTATTTT
cdr3_aa: CASSITSGRLPDTQYF
cdr3_length: 16
clone_size: few
v_call: TRBV11-3
d_call: TRBD2
j_call: TRBJ2-3

cdr3_nt: TGCGCCAGCAGAATTCCCGGGACAGGGGGCGATGAGCAGTTCTTC
cdr3_aa: CASRIPGTGGDEQFF
cdr3_length: 15
clone_size: -
v_call: TRBV5-1
d_call: TRBD1
j_call: TRBJ2-1

cdr3_nt: TGTGCCAGCAGCTTTGGGAGGTCCACTGAAGCTTTCTTT
cdr3_aa: CASSFGRSTEAFF
cdr3_length: 13
clone_size: few
v_call: TRBV7-3
d_call: -
j_call: TRBJ1-1

cdr3_nt: TGCAGCGCGGCCTCGGTTTGGGGGGAGATTCAAGAGACCCAGTACTTC
cdr3_aa: CSAASVWGEIQETQYF
cdr3_length: 16
clone_size: -
v_call: TRBV29-1
d_call: -
j_call: TRBJ2-5

cdr3_nt: TGTGCCAGCAGCCAAGGCAGGGACTTTGGCTACACCTTC
cdr3_aa: CASSQGRDFGYTF
cdr3_length: 13
clone_size: -
v_call: TRBV4-2
d_call: -
j_call: TRBJ1-2

cdr3_nt: TGTGCCTGGAGTCCACCAGGAAATGAGCAGTTCTTC
cdr3_aa: CAWSPPGNEQFF
cdr3_length: 12
clone_size: few
v_call: TRBV30
d_call: -
j_call: TRBJ2-1

cdr3_nt: TGTGCCAGCAGCGCCAAGCGGGGGGCGGGACCCCAAGAGACCCAGTACTTC
cdr3_aa: CASSAKRGAGPQETQYF
cdr3_length: 17
clone_size: once
v_call: TRBV9
d_call: TRBD2
j_call: TRBJ2-5

cdr3_nt: TGTGCCAGCAGCCTCCGGACAGGGCGCGGGGATACGCAGTATTTT
cdr3_aa: CASSLRTGRGDTQYF
cdr3_length: 15
clone_size: -
v_call: TRBV7-6
d_call: TRBD1
j_call: TRBJ2-3

cdr3_nt: TGTGCCAGCAGCCAAGCTAGCGGCAAAAACATTCAGTACTTC
cdr3_aa: CASSQASGKNIQYF
cdr3_length: 14
clone_size: -
v_call: TRBV14
d_call: TRBD2
j_call: TRBJ2-4

cdr3_nt: TGTGCCAGCTCCCCTGACAGGGTTGGCAAAAACATTCAGTACTTC
cdr3_aa: CASSPDRVGKNIQYF
cdr3_length: 15
clone_size: -
v_call: TRBV18
d_call: TRBD1
j_call: TRBJ2-4

cdr3_nt: TGTGCCAGCCATCACAGGTCCTATGGCTACACCTTC
cdr3_aa: CASHHRSYGYTF
cdr3_length: 12
clone_size: -
v_call: TRBV2
d_call: -
j_call: TRBJ1-2

cdr3_nt: TGTGCCAGCAGCTTCTCACAGGGGTTGGGCGGCTACACCTTC
cdr3_aa: CASSFSQGLGGYTF
cdr3_length: 14
clone_size: -
v_call: TRBV7-2
d_call: TRBD1
j_call: TRBJ1-2

cdr3_nt: TGTGCCAGCAGCGAGCTAGCGGGGCCGGAGACCGGGGAGCTGTTTTTT
cdr3_aa: CASSELAGPETGELFF
cdr3_length: 16
clone_size: -
v_call: TRBV9
d_call: TRBD2
j_call: TRBJ2-2

cdr3_nt: TGTGCCAGCAGCCGGGGACAGGGTAGCAACGAGCAGTACTTC
cdr3_aa: CASSRGQGSNEQYF
cdr3_length: 14
clone_size: few
v_call: TRBV9
d_call: TRBD1
j_call: TRBJ2-7

cdr3_nt: TGTGCCAGCAGCCCTGCGGGCGGGGGGGGGAATGAGCAGTTCTTC
cdr3_aa: CASSPAGGGGNEQFF
cdr3_length: 15
clone_size: few
v_call: TRBV4-2
d_call: TRBD2
j_call: TRBJ2-1

cdr3_nt: TGTGCCAGCTCACCTGGACAGGGGGTTGGTCCCTACGAGCAGTACTTC
cdr3_aa: CASSPGQGVGPYEQYF
cdr3_length: 16
clone_size: few
v_call: TRBV18
d_call: TRBD1
j_call: TRBJ2-7

cdr3_nt: TGTGCCTGGCTCCGTCGAGGGCATACCAGGTCCTACGAGCAGTACTTC
cdr3_aa: CAWLRRGHTRSYEQYF
cdr3_length: 16
clone_size: -
v_call: TRBV30
d_call: -
j_call: TRBJ2-7

cdr3_nt: TGTGCCAGCAGCGACCGGGACTTGACGCAGTATTTT
cdr3_aa: CASSDRDLTQYF
cdr3_length: 12
clone_size: -
v_call: TRBV7-9
d_call: -
j_call: TRBJ2-3

cdr3_nt: TGCGCCAGCAGCTTGACTAGCGGGATTTACAATGAGCAGTTCTTC
cdr3_aa: CASSLTSGIYNEQFF
cdr3_length: 15
clone_size: -
v_call: TRBV5-1
d_call: TRBD2
j_call: TRBJ2-1

cdr3_nt: TGTGCCTGGAGGAGGCGGAACTATGGCTACACCTTC
cdr3_aa: CAWRRRNYGYTF
cdr3_length: 12
clone_size: -
v_call: TRBV30
d_call: -
j_call: TRBJ1-2

cdr3_nt: TGTGCCAGCAGCAATCTGGGACAGGCCGAGCAGTACTTC
cdr3_aa: CASSNLGQAEQYF
cdr3_length: 13
clone_size: -
v_call: TRBV7-9
d_call: TRBD1
j_call: TRBJ2-7

cdr3_nt: TGTGCCAGCATGGACAGGGCCCTCGGAGGCTACACCTTC
cdr3_aa: CASMDRALGGYTF
cdr3_length: 13
clone_size: few
v_call: TRBV19
d_call: TRBD1
j_call: TRBJ1-2

cdr3_nt: TGTGCCAGCAGGGCTGGGCAGGGAAGGTTAAGGGGCTCCTACAATGAGCAGTTCTTC
cdr3_aa: CASRAGQGRLRGSYNEQFF
cdr3_length: 19
clone_size: -
v_call: TRBV5-6
d_call: -
j_call: TRBJ2-1

cdr3_nt: TGCAGTGTTCTTATCACAGATACGCAGTATTTT
cdr3_aa: CSVLITDTQYF
cdr3_length: 11
clone_size: few
v_call: TRBV20-1
d_call: -
j_call: TRBJ2-3

cdr3_nt: TGCAGTGCCACCGGGGGAACTGAAGCTTTCTTT
cdr3_aa: CSATGGTEAFF
cdr3_length: 11
clone_size: few
v_call: TRBV20-1
d_call: -
j_call: TRBJ1-1

cdr3_nt: TGTGCCAGCAGCCAAGCACTCGGGAATTACAATGAGCAGTTCTTC
cdr3_aa: CASSQALGNYNEQFF
cdr3_length: 15
clone_size: -
v_call: TRBV4-2
d_call: -
j_call: TRBJ2-1

cdr3_nt: TGTGCCAGCAAGGTTGGACAGGGGAGGGAGACCCAGTACTTC
cdr3_aa: CASKVGQGRETQYF
cdr3_length: 14
clone_size: -
v_call: TRBV2
d_call: TRBD1
j_call: TRBJ2-5

cdr3_nt: TGCGCCAGCAGCCAAGAAACGAGGACTGAAGCTTTCTTT
cdr3_aa: CASSQETRTEAFF
cdr3_length: 13
clone_size: few
v_call: TRBV4-1
d_call: -
j_call: TRBJ1-1

cdr3_nt: TGCGCCAGCAGCTTGCAAAACAGGGCCTCTGAAGCTTTCTTT
cdr3_aa: CASSLQNRASEAFF
cdr3_length: 14
clone_size: -
v_call: TRBV5-1
d_call: -
j_call: TRBJ1-1

cdr3_nt: TGTGCCAGCAGTGTGGCCAGCAATGAGCAGTTCTTC
cdr3_aa: CASSVASNEQFF
cdr3_length: 12
clone_size: few
v_call: TRBV2
d_call: -
j_call: TRBJ2-1

cdr3_nt: TGTGCCAGTATACCGCAACAGGGTGTCCATCAGCCCCAGCATTTT
cdr3_aa: CASIPQQGVHQPQHF
cdr3_length: 15
clone_size: few
v_call: TRBV19
d_call: -
j_call: TRBJ1-5

cdr3_nt: TGTGCCTGGAGTACAGGGAGCTCCTATAATTCACCCCTCCACTTT
cdr3_aa: CAWSTGSSYNSPLHF
cdr3_length: 15
clone_size: once
v_call: TRBV30
d_call: -
j_call: TRBJ1-6

cdr3_nt: TGTGCCAGCAGGACACAGGGGCCGGGGTCTGAAGCTTTCTTT
cdr3_aa: CASRTQGPGSEAFF
cdr3_length: 14
clone_size: -
v_call: TRBV7-9
d_call: TRBD1
j_call: TRBJ1-1

cdr3_nt: TGTGCCAGCAGCTTAGCCCTGGGACTCCGCACCGGGGAGCTGTTTTTT
cdr3_aa: CASSLALGLRTGELFF
cdr3_length: 16
clone_size: few
v_call: TRBV11-3
d_call: -
j_call: TRBJ2-2

cdr3_nt: TGTGCCAGCAGCGTAACTAGCGGTTCATACAATGAGCAGTTCTTC
cdr3_aa: CASSVTSGSYNEQFF
cdr3_length: 15
clone_size: -
v_call: TRBV9
d_call: TRBD2
j_call: TRBJ2-1

cdr3_nt: TGTGCCAGCTCAGGTGCGGGCACCTACGAGCAGTACTTC
cdr3_aa: CASSGAGTYEQYF
cdr3_length: 13
clone_size: -
v_call: TRBV18
d_call: -
j_call: TRBJ2-7